Following are 15 T cell receptor beta chains from one sample sequenced in a study of read filtering for tumor transcriptome and immune sequencing. Molecular barcoded adaptors covering alpha/delta and beta/gamma chains were used on 400 ng RNA. TCRdb re-called the reads with MiXCR, one entry per CDR3 protein. The data show around 140,000 distinct CDR3 sequences, less than 15% seen once. Input material: a population of CD138-negative cells sorted from bone marrow. Receptors were obtained from a donor at least 40 years old with multiple myeloma.

This clonotype has at least ten counts. The chain uses TRBV20-1 and TRBJ2-2; D tentatively fits TRBD1 or TRBD2 (5 bases each). Germline V CDR1 and CDR2: DFQATT, SNEGSKA (reference sequence). This CDR3 has 15 amino acids. V was shortened by 0 bases and J by 9 bases, with 17 bases between the two germline ends. As DNA, the CDR3 is TGCAGTGCTAGAGATCTAGGAGAGGGACCGAGGGAGCTGTTTTTT. This sequence encodes CSARDLGEGPRELFF.

This clonotype was seen a handful of times. The chain employs TRBV20-1 and TRBJ1-2; D is uncertain. The V end lost 3 bases, the J end lost 0 bases, and 14 bases lay between the germline ends. The germline gives CDR1 DFQATT, CDR2 SNEGSKA (reference sequence). The CDR3 has 15 residues. CDR3 residues: CSASSKSLANYGYTF. DNA for the CDR3: TGCAGTGCTAGTTCGAAGTCTCTAGCTAACTATGGCTACACCTTC.

This clonotype has at least ten counts. V and J are TRBV11-2 and TRBJ2-1; 11 nucleotides agree with TRBD2. In germline, CDR1 is SGHAT, CDR2 FQNNGV. The CDR3 contains 18 residues. V lost 0 bases, J lost 3 bases, and 7 bases stayed unmatched. CDR3 in amino acids: CASSLESSGRLLYNEQFF. In nucleotides, the CDR3 is TGTGCCAGCAGCTTAGAGTCTAGCGGGAGGCTCCTCTACAATGAGCAGTTCTTC.

This clonotype occurred many times. The chain couples TRBV12-3 or TRBV12-4 to TRBJ2-3; no definite D call. Trimming left V 7 bases short and J 0 bases short, with 17 bases between. The CDR3 has 16 amino acids. This CDR3 is CASIGGPGRSTDTQYF. In nucleotides, the CDR3 is TGTGCCAGCATAGGTGGTCCTGGGCGGAGCACAGATACGCAGTATTTT.

The table lists this clonotype with many counts. The genes are TRBV20-1 and TRBJ2-1, with TRBD1 identical over 12 bases. Germline CDR1 is DFQATT and CDR2 is SNEGSKA (reference sequence). The ends lost 0 bases at V and 8 bases at J; junction bases unmatched: 5. The CDR3 has 15 residues. The CDR3 protein is CSARDRGQGADEQFF. In DNA, the CDR3 is TGCAGTGCTAGAGATAGGGGACAGGGGGCTGATGAGCAGTTCTTC.

This clonotype showed up just a few times. One base away lies a much larger clone, so this may be a sequencing read error. The chain joins TRBV4-3 to TRBJ2-1; tentatively, D is TRBD2 (5 bases). CDR3 length: 18 residues. CDR1 and CDR2 from the germline V gene are LGHNA and YSLEER. The CDR3 nucleotides read TGCGCCAGCAGCCAAGGTTATAGAAGCCGAGGGCCCTACAATGAGCAGTCCTTC. The encoded protein is CASSQGYRSRGPYNEQSF.

This clonotype was detected ten times or more. The rearrangement links TRBV10-3 to TRBJ2-7; D is unclear. The germline V and J ends were trimmed by 0 bases and 5 bases, with 11 bases remaining between them. CDR3 length equals 14 residues. Per germline, CDR1 ENHRY and CDR2 SYGVKD. CDR3 bases: TGTGCCATCAGTGAGTCTGGTGGGAACCACGAGCAGTACTTC. Residues: CAISESGGNHEQYF.

This chain joins TRBV20-1 and TRBJ2-3; D is uncertain. From germline, CDR1 is DFQATT and CDR2 SNEGSKA (reference sequence). The CDR3 has 12 residues. V was clipped by 0 bases and J by 7 bases, with 8 bases between them. CDR3 bases: TGCAGTGCTAGAGAAGACACCCATACGCAGTATTTT. It yields the protein CSAREDTHTQYF.

This chain joins TRBV5-1 and TRBJ2-1; 7 positions match TRBD2. V gave up 6 bases and J gave up 2 bases; unmatched junction bases: 8. The germline gives CDR1 SGHRS, CDR2 YFSETQ. This CDR3 region has 15 residues. CDR3 sequence reads: CASKGLGRTYNEQFF. In nucleotides, the CDR3 is TGCGCCAGCAAGGGTCTCGGGAGGACCTACAATGAGCAGTTCTTC.

This clonotype was recorded at least ten times. CDR3 nucleotides: TGCAGCGTTGCGGGAGGACTAGAAAAGGGCGAGCAGTACTTC. Residues: CSVAGGLEKGEQYF. This chain connects TRBV29-1 to TRBJ2-7; 7 bases line up with TRBD2. The junction had 12 bases not matched to a gene; V was cut back by 4 bases and J by 6 bases. Germline lookup yields CDR1 SQVTM and CDR2 ANQGSEA. The CDR3 contains 14 residues.

This clonotype was counted a few times. The rearrangement links TRBV10-3 to TRBJ2-1; TRBD2 matches 12 bases. Germline lookup yields CDR1 ENHRY and CDR2 SYGVKD. With V trimmed by 4 bases and J by 4 bases, 2 bases remained unmatched. The CDR3 length is 15 residues. For the CDR3, the DNA is TGTGCCATCAGTGGACTAGCGGGAGCGTACAATGAGCAGTTCTTC. It yields the protein CAISGLAGAYNEQFF.

V usage is TRBV12-3 or TRBV12-4 and J usage is TRBJ1-5; no clear D. V was clipped by 3 bases and J by 4 bases, with 7 bases between them. The CDR3 is 13 amino acids. The CDR3 DNA is TGTGCCAGCAGTTTTCCGGGTAATCAGCCCCAGCATTTT. Protein product: CASSFPGNQPQHF.

There are many counts of this clonotype. The V and J genes are TRBV27 and TRBJ2-4, with D unclear. Per the germline V gene, CDR1 is MNHEY and CDR2 is SMNVEV (reference sequence). V lost 5 bases to trimming and J lost 3 bases, with 8 bases between them. The CDR3 runs 13 residues. CDR3 nucleotide sequence: TGTGCCAGCAGTCCCCTTGGCAAAAACATTCAGTACTTC. Its translation: CASSPLGKNIQYF.

This clonotype has a count of ten or more. This chain connects TRBV28 to TRBJ1-6; 8 nucleotides agree with TRBD1. The germline V gene encodes CDR1 MDHEN and CDR2 SYDVKM. The CDR3 is 13 residues long. With V trimmed by 7 bases and J by 7 bases, 3 bases remained unmatched. In nucleotides, the CDR3 is TGTGCCAGCATTACAGGGGGGAATTCACCCCTCCACTTT. It specifies CASITGGNSPLHF. Using reference TRBV28 and TRBJ1-6 for the parts outside the CDR3, the full variable domain is DVKVTQSSRYLVKRTGEKVFLECVQDMDHENMFWYRQDPGLGLRLIYFSYDVKMKEKGDIPEGYSVSREKKERFSLILESASTNQTSMYLCASITGGNSPLHFGNGTRLTVT.

This clonotype was detected many times. The rearrangement uses TRBV20-1 and TRBJ1-5; D may be TRBD1 (6 bases). Germline V lookup: CDR1 DFQATT, CDR2 SNEGSKA (reference sequence). The length of the CDR3 is 13 residues. Between the trimmed V and J ends, which lost 5 bases and 6 bases, there was a span of 14 bases. The CDR3, as DNA: TGCAGTGCTCAAACAGGGAGAGGTCAGCCCCAGCATTTT. Translation: CSAQTGRGQPQHF.